The clone carrying this T cell receptor (beta chain) was detected once. The target antigen is unknown. This PCR relied on a set of 60 Vbeta primers and 13 Jbeta primers. The repertoire was sequenced with immunoSEQ multiplex PCR; TCRdb's copy has only in-frame clones and lacks some. Here the sample spans about 120,000 clones, roughly 69% being singletons. The record originates from a study of cytomegalovirus exposure and HLA in healthy donors. Whole-study findings and limits: Analyses of presence/absence relied on an assumption of roughly uniform sequencing depth across donors.

Trimming took 6 bases from V and 2 from J, leaving 17 bases between them. The germline V gene encodes CDR1 MNHNY and CDR2 SVGAGI (reference sequence). This CDR3 contains 15 residues. This chain joins TRBV6-6 and TRBJ2-7; perhaps TRBD1 as D (6 bases). The sequence derives from a human donor in good health. Sequencing was performed on PBMCs. CDR3 loop: CASSDTGKNPYEQYF. CDR3 nucleotide sequence: TGTGCCAGCAGCGACACAGGGAAAAACCCCTACGAGCAGTACTTC.